What follows describes a single TCR beta chain. These data are taken from a study of CD8 T cells in Susac syndrome. With random hexamers, roughly 0.45 to 1 ug RNA was reverse transcribed. In TCRdb, the immunoSEQ multiplex PCR reads were re-called with MiXCR into one record per CDR3 protein. The repertoire consists of 150,000 or so distinct CDR3 sequences, with about 96% occurring once and the leading ten covering 0.1% to 0.15%. The clonotype originates from a human donor with Susac syndrome. The sequenced sample consisted of CD4+ T cells from PBMCs.

CDR3 nucleotide sequence: TGCAGCGGCTGGACAGGGTCCGAGCAGTACTTC. Translating it yields CSGWTGSEQYF. The V call is TRBV29-1, the J call TRBJ2-7; 8 nucleotides agree with TRBD1. The CDR3 is 11 residues long. Losses at the gene ends were 7 bases for V and 6 bases for J; bases not matched to a gene: 5. Germline V gene data show CDR1 as SQVTM and CDR2 as ANQGSEA.